This TCR beta chain stems from a study of STAT5B mutations in CD4+ large granular lymphocyte leukemia (dated by TCRdb to 2022 to 2024). For the study in its entirety: When cryopreserved patient cells were available, CD8+ cells were first depleted, and selection with anti-CD4 microbeads was then performed. The TCRbeta repertoires of CD4+ T-cell large granular lymphocyte leukemia patients were compared with the TCRbeta repertoires of healthy blood donors. Flow cytometry performed on FACSCanto II or FACSVerse showed that the purified fractions had more than 95% purity among lymphocytes.

Overall study results and their limits: The sources of patient cells varied, and only six or seven CD4-sorted patient samples were included in the clonality comparison with healthy controls. CD4-sorted patient repertoires appeared more clonal than healthy CD4+ repertoires, and this difference persisted after removing the putative leukemic clones. Main leukemic clonotypes were private to each patient, although around 25% of the main leukemic clonotypes were found at low frequency in the non-leukemic repertoires of other patients. Enrichment of TRBV06-family usage was observed among the top patient clones (8/27) relative to healthy controls (2/35). The data were not HLA-matched, and the relatively small sample size could explain the higher clonality seen in CD4+ compared with CD8+ T-LGLL.

Comment on this clone: This clone's antigen is unknown. Qualities for individual bases were not recorded, and no much larger clone is one base off.

TCRbeta rearrangements were sequenced from genomic DNA using the immunoSEQ assay at survey resolution. The source study handled its data this way. Clonotypes representing more than 5% of the repertoire were considered putative leukemic clones, and some 60 such clones were identified across 27 patients. In the TCR sequencing data, the smallest productive clonotype frequency that could be detected was 2.59 x 10-5. Only productive TCRbeta rearrangements, defined as complete and in-frame sequences, were included in the analyses. Sample clonality was computed as Simpson clonality in the immunoSEQ Analyzer version 3.0. Clones were binned by frequency as very rare, small, medium, large (1-20%) or hyperexpanded (>20%). OLGA 1.2.3 estimated generation probabilities, VDJtools produced V-gene circos plots, VDJdb was queried for specificities, and GLIPH identified CDR3 motifs. In TCRdb, the immuneACCESS table is reduced to in-frame sequences with V and J assigned. These tables do not hold every clone; where another copy was compared, an unresolved V gene accounts for under half, and the others remain unexplained. D and trimming come from the DNA, and the V and J calls and clone size come from that table. The sample includes 5,000 or so clones, with approximately 86% observed a single time. The ten largest clones take up roughly 75% of the sample.

The CDR3 runs 13 residues from the cysteine to the phenylalanine. The entry retains the CDR3 DNA only, 39 bases that are in frame from base 1. V is shortened by 4 bases, J by 3 bases, and the region joining them spans 8 bases. From a lookup of the germline V gene, CDR1 and CDR2 are SGHRS and YFSETQ. The CD4+ T-LGLL patients were recruited through hematology units in Padova (Italy), Helsinki (Finland) and Shinshu (Japan). Depending on sample availability, patient samples were obtained as bead-purified CD4+, CD4+CD8+, CD57+ or CD56+ fractions, or as unselected PBMC. Patient TCRbeta data were integrated with somatic STAT5B mutation profiles obtained by deep amplicon sequencing of the same DNA. All TCR-sequenced material derived from peripheral blood: patient blood samples and healthy donor buffy coats. Peripheral blood mononuclear cells were isolated by Ficoll-Hypaque gradient centrifugation. Genomic DNA was extracted using the Gentra Puregene Cell and Tissue kit, and a Qubit 2.0 fluorometer was used to quantify it.

This chain joins TRBV5-1 to TRBJ2-1, with no confidently assigned D gene. This clonotype originated in a man aged 40-49 years with CD4+ T-cell large granular lymphocyte leukemia. Sequenced: PBMCs. The CDR3 here reads CASSRGDYNEQFF. The DNA is as follows: TGCGCCAGCAGCCGTGGGGACTACAATGAGCAGTTCTTC.